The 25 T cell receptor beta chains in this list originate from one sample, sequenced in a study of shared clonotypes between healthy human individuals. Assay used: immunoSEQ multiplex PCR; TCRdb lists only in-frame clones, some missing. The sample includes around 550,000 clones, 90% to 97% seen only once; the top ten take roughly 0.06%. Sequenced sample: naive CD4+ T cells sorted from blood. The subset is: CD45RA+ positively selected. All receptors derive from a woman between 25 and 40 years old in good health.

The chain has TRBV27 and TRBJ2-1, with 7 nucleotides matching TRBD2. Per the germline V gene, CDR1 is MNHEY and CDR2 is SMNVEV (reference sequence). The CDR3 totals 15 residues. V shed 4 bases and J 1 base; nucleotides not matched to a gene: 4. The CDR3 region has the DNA TGTGCCAGCAGTTGGGGTAGCGGGTCCTACAATGAGCAGTTCTTC. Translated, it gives CASSWGSGSYNEQFF.

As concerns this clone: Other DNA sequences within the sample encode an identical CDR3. As DNA, the CDR3 is TGTGCCAGCAGTTTGGACACCGGGGAGCTGTTTTTT. Protein: CASSLDTGELFF. This chain joins TRBV28 and TRBJ2-2; D gene unclear. The germline V gene encodes CDR1 MDHEN and CDR2 SYDVKM. The CDR3 extends over 12 amino acids. Trimming removed 3 bases at V and 3 bases at J, with 2 bases between.

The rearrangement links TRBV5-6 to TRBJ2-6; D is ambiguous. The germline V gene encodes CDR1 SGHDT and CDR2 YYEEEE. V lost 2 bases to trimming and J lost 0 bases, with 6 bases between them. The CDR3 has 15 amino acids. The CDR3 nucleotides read TGTGCCAGCAGCTTACGACTCTCTGGGGCCAACGTCCTGACTTTC. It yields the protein CASSLRLSGANVLTF.

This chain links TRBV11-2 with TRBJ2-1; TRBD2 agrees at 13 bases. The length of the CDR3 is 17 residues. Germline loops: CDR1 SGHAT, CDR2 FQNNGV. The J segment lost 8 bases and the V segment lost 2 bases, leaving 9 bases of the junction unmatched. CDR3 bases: TGTGCCAGCAGCTTAATTCGGACTAGCGGGAGATTCGATGAGCAGTTCTTC. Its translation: CASSLIRTSGRFDEQFF. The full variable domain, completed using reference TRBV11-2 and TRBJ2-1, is EAGVAQSPRYKIIEKRQSVAFWCNPISGHATLYWYQQILGQGPKLLIQFQNNGVVDDSQLPKDRFSAERLKGVDSTLKIQPAKLEDSAVYLCASSLIRTSGRFDEQFFGPGTRLTVL.

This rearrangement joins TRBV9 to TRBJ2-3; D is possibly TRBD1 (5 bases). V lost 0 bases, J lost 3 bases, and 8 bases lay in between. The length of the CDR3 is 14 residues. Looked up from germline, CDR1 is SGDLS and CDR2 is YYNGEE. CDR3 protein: CASSVARTTDTQYF. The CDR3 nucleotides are TGTGCCAGCAGCGTAGCTAGGACAACAGATACGCAGTATTTT.

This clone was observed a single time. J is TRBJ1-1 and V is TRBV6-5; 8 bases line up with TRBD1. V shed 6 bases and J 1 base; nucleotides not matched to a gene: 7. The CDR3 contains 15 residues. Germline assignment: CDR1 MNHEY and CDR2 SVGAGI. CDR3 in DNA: TGTGCCAGCAGGGGCGACAGGGGCCAGAACACTGAAGCTTTCTTT. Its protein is CASRGDRGQNTEAFF.

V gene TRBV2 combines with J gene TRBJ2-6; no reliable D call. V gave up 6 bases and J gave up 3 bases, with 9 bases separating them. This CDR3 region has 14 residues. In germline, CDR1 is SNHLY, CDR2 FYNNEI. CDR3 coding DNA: TGTGCCAGCAGGAGGATTGTTGGGGCCAACGTCCTGACTTTC. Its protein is CASRRIVGANVLTF.

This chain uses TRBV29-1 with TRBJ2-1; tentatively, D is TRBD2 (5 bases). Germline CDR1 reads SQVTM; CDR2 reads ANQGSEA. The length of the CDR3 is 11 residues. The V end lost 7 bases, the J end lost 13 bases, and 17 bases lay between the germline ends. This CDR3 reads CSADGREHQFF. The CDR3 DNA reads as TGCAGCGCGGATGGCCGGGAACATCAGTTCTTC.

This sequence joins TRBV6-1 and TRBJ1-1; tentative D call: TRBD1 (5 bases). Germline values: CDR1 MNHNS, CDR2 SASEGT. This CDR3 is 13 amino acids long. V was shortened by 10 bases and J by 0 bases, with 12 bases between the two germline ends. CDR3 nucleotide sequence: TGTGCCACAGCGGGGGGAATGAACACTGAAGCTTTCTTT. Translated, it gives CATAGGMNTEAFF.

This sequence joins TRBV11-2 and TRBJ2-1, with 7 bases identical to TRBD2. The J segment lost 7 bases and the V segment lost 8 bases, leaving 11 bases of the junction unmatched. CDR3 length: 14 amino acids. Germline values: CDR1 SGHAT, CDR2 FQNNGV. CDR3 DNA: TGTGCCAGCCAAATGACCGGAGCGGGGAATGAGCAGTTCTTC. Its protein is CASQMTGAGNEQFF.

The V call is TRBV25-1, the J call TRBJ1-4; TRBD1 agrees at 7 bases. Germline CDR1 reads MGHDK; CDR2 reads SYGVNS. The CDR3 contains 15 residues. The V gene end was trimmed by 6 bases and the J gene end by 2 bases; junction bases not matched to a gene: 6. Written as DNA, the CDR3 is TGTGCCAGCAGCCCCGGGACAGCTACTAATGAAAAACTGTTTTTT. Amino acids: CASSPGTATNEKLFF.

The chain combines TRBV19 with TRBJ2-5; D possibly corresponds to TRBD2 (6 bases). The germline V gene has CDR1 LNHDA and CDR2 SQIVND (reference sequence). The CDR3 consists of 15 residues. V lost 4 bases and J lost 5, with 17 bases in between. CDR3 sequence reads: CASSKPGTRGETQYF. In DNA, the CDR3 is TGTGCCAGTAGTAAACCCGGGACTCGGGGGGAGACCCAGTACTTC.

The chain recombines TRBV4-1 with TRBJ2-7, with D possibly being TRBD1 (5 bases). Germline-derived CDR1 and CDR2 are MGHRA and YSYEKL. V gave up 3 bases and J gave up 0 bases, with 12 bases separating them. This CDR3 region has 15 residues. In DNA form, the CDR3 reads TGCGCCAGCAGCCAGTTCCAGGGCAGCTCCTACGAGCAGTACTTC. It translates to CASSQFQGSSYEQYF.

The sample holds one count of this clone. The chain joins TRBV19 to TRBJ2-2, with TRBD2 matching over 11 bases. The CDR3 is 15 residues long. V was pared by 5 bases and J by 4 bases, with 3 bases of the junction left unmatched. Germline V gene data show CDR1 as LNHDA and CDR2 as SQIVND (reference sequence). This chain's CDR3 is CASSLAGGGTGELFF. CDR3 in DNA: TGTGCCAGTAGTCTAGCGGGAGGCGGCACCGGGGAGCTGTTTTTT.

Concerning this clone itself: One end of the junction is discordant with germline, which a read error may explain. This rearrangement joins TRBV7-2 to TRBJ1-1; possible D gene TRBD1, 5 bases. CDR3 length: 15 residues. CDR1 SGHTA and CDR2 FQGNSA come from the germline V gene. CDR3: CASTLRGLANTEAFF. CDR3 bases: TGTGCCAGCACCTTAAGGGGTTTGGCGAACACTGAAGCTTTCTTT.

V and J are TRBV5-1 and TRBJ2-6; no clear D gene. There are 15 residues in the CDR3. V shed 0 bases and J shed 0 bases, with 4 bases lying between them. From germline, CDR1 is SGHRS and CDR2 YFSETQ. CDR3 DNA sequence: TGCGCCAGCAGCTTGGGTCACTCTGGGGCCAACGTCCTGACTTTC. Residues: CASSLGHSGANVLTF. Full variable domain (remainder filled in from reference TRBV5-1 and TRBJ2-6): KAGVTQTPRYLIKTRGQQVTLSCSPISGHRSVSWYQQTPGQGLQFLFEYFSETQRNKGNFPGRFSGRQFSNSRSEMNVSTLELGDSALYLCASSLGHSGANVLTFGAGSRLTVL.

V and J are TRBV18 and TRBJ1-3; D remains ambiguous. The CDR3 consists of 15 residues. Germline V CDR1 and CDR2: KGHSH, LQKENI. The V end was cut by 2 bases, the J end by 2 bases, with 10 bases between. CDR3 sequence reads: CASSPLEIAGNTIYF. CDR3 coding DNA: TGTGCCAGCTCACCATTGGAGATCGCTGGAAACACCATATATTTT.

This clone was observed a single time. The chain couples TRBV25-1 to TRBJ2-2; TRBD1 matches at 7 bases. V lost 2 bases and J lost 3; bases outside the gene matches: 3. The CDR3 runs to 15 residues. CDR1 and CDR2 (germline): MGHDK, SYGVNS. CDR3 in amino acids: CASSEVGGDTGELFF. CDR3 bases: TGTGCCAGCAGTGAAGTAGGGGGCGACACCGGGGAGCTGTTTTTT.

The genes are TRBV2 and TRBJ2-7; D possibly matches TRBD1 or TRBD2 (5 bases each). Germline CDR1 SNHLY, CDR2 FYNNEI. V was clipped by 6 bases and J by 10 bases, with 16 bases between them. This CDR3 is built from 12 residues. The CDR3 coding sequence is TGTGCCAGCAGAGGGACCCCAGAGGTCCAGTACTTC. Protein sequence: CASRGTPEVQYF.

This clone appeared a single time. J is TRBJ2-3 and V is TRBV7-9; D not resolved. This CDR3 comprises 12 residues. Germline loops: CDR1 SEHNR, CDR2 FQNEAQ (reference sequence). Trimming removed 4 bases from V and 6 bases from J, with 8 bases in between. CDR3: CASSSQWDTQYF. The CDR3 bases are TGTGCCAGCAGCTCACAATGGGATACGCAGTATTTT. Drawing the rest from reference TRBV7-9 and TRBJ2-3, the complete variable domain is DTGVSQNPRHKITKRGQNVTFRCDPISEHNRLYWYRQTLGQGPEFLTYFQNEAQLEKSRLLSDRFSAERPKGSFSTLEIQRTEQGDSAMYLCASSSQWDTQYFGPGTRLTVL.

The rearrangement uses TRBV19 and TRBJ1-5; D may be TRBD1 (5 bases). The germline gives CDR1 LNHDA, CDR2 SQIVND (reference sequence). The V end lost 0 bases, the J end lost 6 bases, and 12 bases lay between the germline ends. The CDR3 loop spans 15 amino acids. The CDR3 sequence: CASSIEGGSTQPQHF. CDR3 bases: TGTGCCAGTAGTATAGAGGGGGGGAGTACTCAGCCCCAGCATTTT.

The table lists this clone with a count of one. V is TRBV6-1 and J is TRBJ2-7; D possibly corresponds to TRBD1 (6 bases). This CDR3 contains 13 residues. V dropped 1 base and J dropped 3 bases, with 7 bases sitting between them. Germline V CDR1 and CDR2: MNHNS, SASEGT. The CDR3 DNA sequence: TGTGCCAGCAGTGAAGAAGGGGGCTACGAGCAGTACTTC. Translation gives CASSEEGGYEQYF.

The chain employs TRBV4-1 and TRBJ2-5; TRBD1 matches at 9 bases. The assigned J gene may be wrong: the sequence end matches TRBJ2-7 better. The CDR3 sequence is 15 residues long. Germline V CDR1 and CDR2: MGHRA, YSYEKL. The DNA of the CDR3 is TGCGCCAGCAGCCCAGGACAGGGGCCCCCGGGCGAGCAGTACTTC. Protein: CASSPGQGPPGEQYF.

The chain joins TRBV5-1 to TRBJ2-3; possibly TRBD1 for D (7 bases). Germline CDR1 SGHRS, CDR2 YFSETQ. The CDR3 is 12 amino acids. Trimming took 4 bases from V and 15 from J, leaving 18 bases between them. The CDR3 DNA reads TGCGCCAGCAGCGCAGGACCGGGGGACAGTTATTTT. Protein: CASSAGPGDSYF.

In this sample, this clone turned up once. The CDR3 region is CASSFRDRDVSEQYF. CDR3 bases: TGTGCCAGCAGCTTCCGGGACAGGGATGTGAGCGAGCAGTACTTC. This rearrangement joins TRBV7-2 to TRBJ2-7; the match to TRBD1 covers 9 bases. Trimming at V came to 3 bases and at J to 6 bases, leaving 9 bases not matched to a gene. CDR1 SGHTA and CDR2 FQGNSA come from the germline V gene. This CDR3 has 15 amino acids.